The clone carrying this T cell receptor (beta chain) showed up just a few times. Sequenced by immunoSEQ multiplex PCR; TCRdb stores in-frame clones only, minus some. The table includes 52,000 or so clones, roughly 54% detected once. The data were obtained in a study of cytotoxic CD8 clonotypes in ibrutinib-treated CLL. The source of this sequence is a human donor with chronic lymphocytic leukemia. The sample consisted of PBMCs, taken at disease progression, from a patient treated with ibrutinib.

The CDR3 region is CASSPASGGYEQYF. The DNA for the CDR3 is TGTGCCAGCTCACCGGCTAGCGGGGGATACGAGCAGTACTTC. The genes are TRBV18 and TRBJ2-7, with 10 positions matching TRBD2. The length of the CDR3 is 14 residues. In germline, CDR1 is KGHSH, CDR2 LQKENI. Trimming took 3 bases from V and 4 from J; bases not matched to a gene: 3.